What follows are 17 T cell receptor beta chains derived from one specimen sequenced in a study of shared clonotypes between healthy human individuals. Sequencing was performed with immunoSEQ multiplex PCR; in TCRdb, only in-frame clones are kept and a portion is missing. This table has about 1 million clones, roughly 80% appearing once. The sample comprised memory CD4+ T cells sorted from blood. Subset denoted: CD45RA-negative fraction. These receptors were taken from a man between 18 and 29 years old in good health.

The chain links TRBV19 to TRBJ2-2, with a tentative D call TRBD1 (5 bases). CDR3 size: 12 residues. Per the germline V gene, CDR1 is LNHDA and CDR2 is SQIVND (reference sequence). The CDR3, as DNA: TGTGCAGCCCAGGGTATCACCGGGGAGCTGTTTTTT. As protein: CAAQGITGELFF.

The J gene is TRBJ1-6, the V gene TRBV28, with a possible D match to TRBD1 (6 bases). Germline CDR1 reads MDHEN; CDR2 reads SYDVKM. V shed 3 bases and J shed 4 bases, with 10 bases lying between them. The CDR3 totals 15 residues. The CDR3 sequence: CASSLGGPYNSPLHF. The CDR3 region has the DNA TGTGCCAGCAGTTTGGGGGGCCCTTATAATTCACCCCTCCACTTT.

The gene calls are TRBV7-8 and TRBJ2-4; tentatively, D is TRBD2 (6 bases). Germline V gene data show CDR1 as SGHVS and CDR2 as FQNEAQ. The CDR3 is 15 amino acids. The V gene lost 5 bases and the J gene lost 7 bases, with 18 bases spanning the gap. The CDR3: CASSPAGLAGNIQYF. The CDR3 nucleotides read TGTGCCAGCAGCCCGGCGGGACTGGCCGGGAACATTCAGTACTTC.

This clone was observed a single time. The chain carries TRBV25-1 and TRBJ2-2; maybe TRBD1 (7 bases). V lost 3 bases and J 6 bases, leaving 17 bases between the germline ends. This CDR3 spans 16 amino acids. The germline CDR1 and CDR2 sequences are MGHDK and SYGVNS. Here the CDR3 reads CASSDPGGWYSGELFF. DNA of the CDR3: TGTGCCAGCAGTGATCCAGGGGGGTGGTACTCCGGGGAGCTGTTTTTT.

The chain combines TRBV11-2 with TRBJ1-2; D is unresolved. CDR3 length: 11 residues. Germline lookup yields CDR1 SGHAT and CDR2 FQNNGV. Between the trimmed V and J ends, which lost 4 bases and 2 bases, there was a span of 2 bases. For the CDR3, the DNA is TGTGCCAGCAGCTCCAACTATGGCTACACCTTC. The encoded protein is CASSSNYGYTF.

V gene TRBV5-6 combines with J gene TRBJ2-7; D remains unclear. The V gene's germline CDR1 is SGHDT and CDR2 YYEEEE. This CDR3 comprises 14 residues. V was cut by 2 bases and J by 0 bases, with 9 bases left in between. DNA for the CDR3: TGTGCCAGCAGCTTAGGGATTCCCTCCTACGAGCAGTACTTC. Encoded protein: CASSLGIPSYEQYF.

The rearrangement joins TRBV6-1 to TRBJ1-6; 8 bases fit TRBD1. V gave up 7 bases and J gave up 14 bases; unmatched junction bases: 7. The CDR3 extends over 12 amino acids. Germline V gives CDR1 MNHNS, CDR2 SASEGT. The CDR3 bases are TGTGCCAGCACCCCAGGGGGCCTAACCCTCCACTTT. Its protein is CASTPGGLTLHF.

The chain links TRBV6-5 to TRBJ1-6; 7 bases map to TRBD1. Trimming removed 3 bases from V and 4 bases from J; junction bases left unmatched: 6. Germline CDR1 MNHEY, CDR2 SVGAGI. There are 16 residues in the CDR3. CDR3 nucleotides: TGTGCCAGCAGTTATTATGACAGGGCATATAATTCACCCCTCCACTTT. Its protein product is CASSYYDRAYNSPLHF.

This chain connects TRBV10-3 to TRBJ2-5; 9 bases are a match to TRBD2. The germline V gene has CDR1 ENHRY and CDR2 SYGVKD. With 7 bases clipped from V and 2 bases from J, the junction kept 8 bases outside the gene matches. This CDR3 has 15 residues. The CDR3 region is CAIKDSGSWQETQYF. CDR3 bases: TGTGCCATCAAGGATAGCGGGAGCTGGCAAGAGACCCAGTACTTC.

Many counts were recorded for this clone. The rearrangement joins TRBV7-8 to TRBJ2-5, with D possibly TRBD2 on 5 matching bases. CDR3 size: 14 residues. Germline V gives CDR1 SGHVS, CDR2 FQNEAQ. The V end was cut by 4 bases, the J end by 2 bases, with 11 bases between. The CDR3, as DNA: TGTGCCAGCAGCTCCACTCCGGGACAAGAGACCCAGTACTTC. Translated: CASSSTPGQETQYF.

This chain connects TRBV5-4 to TRBJ2-7; TRBD2 matches at 7 bases. This CDR3 is built from 15 residues. In germline, CDR1 is SGHNT, CDR2 YYREEE (reference sequence). Trimming removed 4 bases from V and 3 bases from J; junction bases left unmatched: 10. The CDR3 sequence is CASSSRGTTFYEQYF. As DNA, the CDR3 is TGTGCCAGCAGCAGCCGCGGGACTACATTCTACGAGCAGTACTTC.

J is TRBJ2-7 and V is TRBV4-1, with 12 bases matching TRBD2. CDR1 is MGHRA and CDR2 is YSYEKL in the germline V gene. CDR3 length: 14 residues. Trimming removed 1 base from V and 12 bases from J; junction bases left unmatched: 7. CDR3: CASSQVLAGGVRYF. The CDR3 region has the DNA TGCGCCAGCAGCCAAGTACTAGCGGGGGGTGTGAGGTACTTC.

This clone was found a few times. The chain has TRBV19 and TRBJ1-1; no definite D call. Germline values: CDR1 LNHDA, CDR2 SQIVND (reference sequence). V gave up 3 bases and J gave up 0 bases, with 11 bases separating them. The CDR3 runs 15 residues. CDR3: CASSISPSMNTEAFF. In DNA, the CDR3 is TGTGCCAGTAGTATTTCTCCGAGCATGAACACTGAAGCTTTCTTT. Based on the CDR3 plus reference TRBV19 and TRBJ1-1, the full variable domain is DGGITQSPKYLFRKEGQNVTLSCEQNLNHDAMYWYRQDPGQGLRLIYYSQIVNDFQKGDIAEGYSVSREKKESFPLTVTSAQKNPTAFYLCASSISPSMNTEAFFGQGTRLTVV.

The CDR3 bases are TGTGCCAGCAGTTACCCCATCGGGACAGGGGAAGAGACCCAGTACTTC. This sequence encodes CASSYPIGTGEETQYF. This chain connects TRBV6-5 to TRBJ2-5, with 10 bases identical to TRBD1. V lost 2 bases and J lost 3; bases outside the gene matches: 6. Germline CDR1 is MNHEY and CDR2 is SVGAGI. The CDR3 runs 16 residues.

The chain joins TRBV5-4 to TRBJ2-1; D unresolved. The CDR3 consists of 15 residues. The V gene's germline CDR1 is SGHNT and CDR2 YYREEE (reference sequence). V was cut by 1 base and J by 1 base, with 9 bases left in between. The CDR3 region is CASSLSAFSYNEQFF. The CDR3 nucleotides are TGTGCCAGCAGCTTGTCCGCGTTTTCCTACAATGAGCAGTTCTTC.

The chain links TRBV10-1 to TRBJ2-5; D assignment may be TRBD1 or TRBD2 (5 bases each). CDR1 WNHNN and CDR2 SYGVQD come from the germline V gene (reference sequence). This CDR3 is built from 13 residues. V was clipped by 6 bases and J by 5 bases, with 13 bases between them. The CDR3 bases are TGCGCCAGCAGCGGGACGGGCTGGGAGACCCAGTACTTC. This translates into CASSGTGWETQYF.

The chain is built from TRBV7-8 and TRBJ1-1; perhaps TRBD1 as D (6 bases). The CDR3 sequence is 15 residues long. CDR1 is SGHVS and CDR2 is FQNEAQ in the germline V gene. V lost 2 bases and J 1 base, leaving 11 bases between the germline ends. CDR3 sequence (DNA): TGTGCCAGCAGCTTACAGGCACAGGGGAACACTGAAGCTTTCTTT. This encodes CASSLQAQGNTEAFF.